This T cell receptor (beta chain) was captured by sequencing in a study of T cells in Graves' hyperthyroidism and ophthalmopathy. This CDR3 is built from 16 residues. With V trimmed by 0 bases and J by 3 bases, 7 bases remained unmatched. CDR1 and CDR2 (germline): DFQATT, SNEGSKA (reference sequence). This clonotype was observed at least ten times. RNA transcripts were the template for amplifying TCR beta CDR3 regions. The HTBI primer set was used in a first-round RT-PCR of the TCR CDR3. TCRdb re-derived calls from the multiplex PCR reads in MiXCR, one entry per CDR3 protein. The table records around 380,000 distinct CDR3 sequences, about 14% of them present only once.

The chain recombines TRBV20-1 with TRBJ2-2, with 7 bases fitting TRBD1. Material for sequencing was blood. The clonotype originates from a man aged 30-40 years with Graves' hyperthyroidism that later progressed to Graves' ophthalmopathy. Here the CDR3 DNA reads TGCAGTGCTAGAGATCTTCAGGGGGTACACACCGGGGAGCTGTTTTTT. Encoded protein: CSARDLQGVHTGELFF.